The 23 T cell receptor beta chains below come from one sample, sequenced in a study of Graves' ophthalmopathy and Graves' hyperthyroidism. RNA transcripts were the template, and TCR beta CDR3 regions were amplified from them. HTBI-primed RT-PCR formed the first round, and a multiplex PCR formed the second. TCRdb used MiXCR to reprocess the multiplex PCR reads, holding one entry per CDR3 protein. There are about half a million distinct CDR3 sequences in the sample; 13% to 15% occur only once, and 9.8% lies in the top ten. The sample taken for sequencing was blood. All receptors derive from a woman aged 30 to 39 with Graves' ophthalmopathy.

The sample holds a few counts of this clonotype. The chain recombines TRBV12-3 or TRBV12-4 with TRBJ1-2, with D unresolved. CDR3 length: 13 amino acids. V was cut by 1 base and J by 4 bases, with 7 bases left in between. This CDR3 reads CASSLVRIYGYTF. The CDR3 DNA reads TGTGCCAGCAGTTTAGTCCGGATCTATGGCTACACCTTC.

The table lists this clonotype with a count of one. Just one base apart from a much larger clone, this may be a read error. This chain connects TRBV7-2 to TRBJ2-7; D is ambiguous. CDR3 length: 15 amino acids. Germline CDR1 SGHTA, CDR2 FQGNSA. The CDR3, as DNA: TGTGTCAGCAGCTTTGAGTCGGGCCTAGCCTACGAGCAGTACTTC. This gives the protein CVSSFESGLAYEQYF.

At least ten counts were recorded for this clonotype. The CDR3 loop is CASSIRVSDAEAFF. CDR3 coding DNA: TGTGCCAGCAGTATACGGGTGAGTGACGCTGAAGCTTTCTTT. The gene calls are TRBV7-9 and TRBJ1-1, with D hard to call. The CDR3 is 14 amino acids. Germline assignment: CDR1 SEHNR and CDR2 FQNEAQ (reference sequence). V was cut by 6 bases and J by 6 bases, with 17 bases left in between.

This clonotype was recorded once. The chain employs TRBV30 and TRBJ1-2; no firm D call. V lost 2 bases, J lost 5 bases, and 18 bases lay in between. Per the germline V gene, CDR1 is GTSNPN and CDR2 is SVGIG (reference sequence). The CDR3 is made up of 15 amino acids. CDR3 in amino acids: CAWSTPRAGQYGYTF. The CDR3 region has the DNA TGTGCCTGGAGTACCCCCCGGGCTGGGCAGTATGGCTACACCTTC.

This clonotype was counted at least ten times. The chain has TRBV11-3 and TRBJ2-5, with D possibly being TRBD1 or TRBD2 (5 bases each). V was clipped by 3 bases and J by 5 bases, with 13 bases between them. The CDR3 is made up of 14 amino acids. Germline loops: CDR1 SGHNT, CDR2 YENEEA. DNA for the CDR3: TGTGCCAGCAGCTTTCCGATAGGGGACGAGACCCAGTACTTC. Translating gives CASSFPIGDETQYF.

This clonotype was seen repeatedly, ten times or more. The chain combines TRBV12-3 or TRBV12-4 with TRBJ1-1; D is perhaps TRBD1 (5 bases). This CDR3 is 14 amino acids long. Trimming took off 6 bases at V and 0 bases at J, with 11 bases between the two ends. The CDR3 DNA reads as TGTGCCAGCAGGTTACAGGTTTTGAACACTGAAGCTTTCTTT. This sequence encodes CASRLQVLNTEAFF.

The table lists this clonotype with many counts. This rearrangement joins TRBV6-1 to TRBJ1-5; D not resolved. Between the trimmed V and J ends, which lost 5 bases and 3 bases, there was a span of 11 bases. The length of the CDR3 is 14 residues. Germline V gene data show CDR1 as MNHNS and CDR2 as SASEGT. The CDR3 sequence: CASSIRASNQPQHF. The CDR3 bases are TGTGCCAGCAGTATTAGGGCGTCCAATCAGCCCCAGCATTTT.

With respect to this clonotype: Since a much larger clone is just one base distant, this may be a read error. The rearrangement links TRBV12-3 or TRBV12-4 to TRBJ1-1, with a tentative D call TRBD1 (6 bases). The CDR3 runs to 14 residues. Trimming shortened V by 8 bases and J by 1 base, and 14 bases separated the two germline ends. CDR3 loop: CASHYDRPNTEAFF. The DNA of the CDR3 is TGTGCCAGCCACTATGACAGGCCGAACACTGAAGCTTTCTTT.

This clonotype was observed at least ten times. V usage is TRBV2 and J usage is TRBJ2-7, with 8 nucleotides matching TRBD1. With V trimmed by 6 bases and J by 4 bases, 8 bases remained unmatched. Germline lookup yields CDR1 SNHLY and CDR2 FYNNEI. The CDR3 consists of 14 residues. CDR3 coding DNA: TGTGCCAGCAGGGTCGGACAGGGCCCGTACGAGCAGTACTTC. Translation: CASRVGQGPYEQYF. Full variable domain (missing parts from reference TRBV2 and TRBJ2-7): EPEVTQTPSHQVTQMGQEVILRCVPISNHLYFYWYRQILGQKVEFLVSFYNNEISEKSEIFDDQFSVERPDGSNFTLKIRSTKLEDSAMYFCASRVGQGPYEQYFGPGTRLTVT.

This clonotype was seen many times. The chain carries TRBV20-1 and TRBJ2-7, with a weak D call TRBD2 (5 bases). This CDR3 region has 14 residues. In germline, CDR1 is DFQATT, CDR2 SNEGSKA (reference sequence). V was clipped by 5 bases and J by 3 bases, with 17 bases between them. The CDR3 coding sequence is TGCAGTGCTCATTATCCTAGCCGAATCTACGAGCAGTACTTC. Translation gives CSAHYPSRIYEQYF.

This clonotype has a count of ten or more. The gene calls are TRBV15 and TRBJ2-3; 7 bases agree with TRBD2. V lost 7 bases and J lost 1; bases outside the gene matches: 2. There are 13 residues in the CDR3. CDR1 and CDR2 from the germline V gene are LNHNV and YYDKDF (reference sequence). The CDR3 DNA reads TGTGCCACCACTGCGGGAGGCACAGATACGCAGTATTTT. Translating gives CATTAGGTDTQYF.

This clonotype was detected many times. The chain couples TRBV28 to TRBJ1-2; no firm D call. Trimming removed 2 bases from V and 3 bases from J, with 7 bases in between. The CDR3 loop spans 13 amino acids. Germline V gene sequence: CDR1 MDHEN, CDR2 SYDVKM. CDR3 DNA: TGTGCCAGCAGTTTAGGCGGCTACTATGGCTACACCTTC. Protein: CASSLGGYYGYTF.

The chain employs TRBV15 and TRBJ2-2, with 7 bases fitting TRBD2. This CDR3 contains 16 residues. Looked up from germline, CDR1 is LNHNV and CDR2 is YYDKDF (reference sequence). Trimming cost V 7 bases and J 7 bases; bases outside gene matches: 15. CDR3 DNA sequence: TGTGCCACCACCCACCTGGGGGGGACGGGGAGCGGGGAGCTGTTTTTT. Amino acid sequence: CATTHLGGTGSGELFF.

This clonotype has only a few counts. V gene TRBV2 combines with J gene TRBJ2-7; D is ambiguous. Trimming removed 7 bases from V and 6 bases from J, with 7 bases in between. This CDR3 spans 10 amino acids. In germline, CDR1 is SNHLY, CDR2 FYNNEI. The CDR3 sequence is CASTAVEQYF. CDR3 DNA: TGTGCCAGCACGGCGGTCGAGCAGTACTTC. Based on the CDR3 plus reference TRBV2 and TRBJ2-7, the full variable domain is EPEVTQTPSHQVTQMGQEVILRCVPISNHLYFYWYRQILGQKVEFLVSFYNNEISEKSEIFDDQFSVERPDGSNFTLKIRSTKLEDSAMYFCASTAVEQYFGPGTRLTVT.

This clonotype has at least ten counts. J is TRBJ1-2 and V is TRBV11-2; TRBD1 agrees at 11 bases. Per germline, CDR1 SGHAT and CDR2 FQNNGV. The CDR3 extends over 14 amino acids. With 4 bases clipped from V and 7 bases from J, the junction kept 5 bases outside the gene matches. CDR3: CASSYGQGASGYTF. The CDR3, as DNA: TGTGCCAGCAGCTACGGACAGGGGGCCTCTGGCTACACCTTC.

This clonotype showed up many times. The J gene is TRBJ1-6, the V gene TRBV6-1; D perhaps matches TRBD1 (6 bases). This CDR3 contains 16 residues. Trimming pared 4 bases from V and 7 bases from J, leaving 17 bases between. Germline loops: CDR1 MNHNS, CDR2 SASEGT. CDR3 DNA: TGTGCCAGCAGTGCGAGGGGGAGACCGGGAAATTCACCCCTCCACTTT. Translating gives CASSARGRPGNSPLHF.

This clonotype was found once. Because the CDR3 is missing its conserved closing phenylalanine or tryptophan, this is likely a read error. The chain recombines TRBV12-3 or TRBV12-4 with TRBJ1-2; D is perhaps TRBD1 (5 bases). This CDR3 comprises 14 residues. The V gene lost 7 bases and the J gene lost 3 bases, with 15 bases spanning the gap. The CDR3 DNA follows: TGTGCCAGCAATCCCTGGGGGGGGGACTATGGCTACACCTTG. Encoded protein: CASNPWGGDYGYTL.

This clonotype was observed many times. The chain joins TRBV9 to TRBJ1-2; 9 nucleotides line up with TRBD1. V shed 2 bases and J 4 bases; nucleotides not matched to a gene: 3. The germline V gene has CDR1 SGDLS and CDR2 YYNGEE. The CDR3 runs 14 residues. The CDR3 here is CASSVGGQGYGYTF. The CDR3 DNA sequence: TGTGCCAGCAGCGTTGGGGGACAGGGCTATGGCTACACCTTC.

This clonotype was picked up many times. V is TRBV4-1 and J is TRBJ1-2, with a weak D call TRBD1 (6 bases). This CDR3 spans 15 amino acids. V was pared by 2 bases and J by 3 bases, with 13 bases between. Looked up from germline, CDR1 is MGHRA and CDR2 is YSYEKL. The CDR3 protein is CASSQPVRGDYGYTF. The DNA for the CDR3 is TGCGCCAGCAGCCAACCTGTCAGGGGTGACTATGGCTACACCTTC.

This clonotype was seen many times. The V gene is TRBV7-3, the J gene TRBJ2-1, with a weak D call TRBD2 (6 bases). Trimming pared 4 bases from V and 3 bases from J, leaving 10 bases between. The CDR3 covers 14 residues. Germline lookup yields CDR1 SGHTA and CDR2 FQGTGA. For the CDR3, the DNA is TGTGCCAGCAGCTCTAGCGAAGACTACAATGAGCAGTTCTTC. This translates into CASSSSEDYNEQFF.

On this clonotype itself: Possible read error: a much larger clone is one base away. The J gene is TRBJ1-2, the V gene TRBV20-1; D is undetermined. The CDR3 extends over 13 amino acids. V was pared by 3 bases and J by 8 bases, with 16 bases between. The germline gives CDR1 DFQATT, CDR2 SNEGSKA (reference sequence). The CDR3 is CSARATWSRGYTF. The CDR3 DNA follows: TGCAGTGCTAGGGCCACGTGGTCGAGAGGCTACACCTTC.

This clonotype was counted at least ten times. The rearrangement uses TRBV28 and TRBJ1-2; D gene ambiguous. The germline V gene has CDR1 MDHEN and CDR2 SYDVKM. V shed 6 bases and J shed 0 bases, with 14 bases lying between them. This CDR3 comprises 15 residues. The DNA of the CDR3 is TGTGCCAGCAGCCACATATTGGGGACTAACTATGGCTACACCTTC. This codes for CASSHILGTNYGYTF.

This clonotype was found many times. This chain uses TRBV12-3 or TRBV12-4 with TRBJ2-7, with D maybe TRBD1 (6 bases). V was clipped by 3 bases and J by 5 bases, with 11 bases between them. The CDR3 is 13 residues long. DNA for the CDR3: TGTGCCAGCAGTTTCAGGGGCTGGGACGAGCAGTACTTC. Amino acid sequence: CASSFRGWDEQYF.